This passage covers 30 T cell receptor beta chains from one sample sequenced in a study of T cells after yellow fever vaccination. MiXCR, applied by TCRdb to the 5' RACE reads, yields one record per CDR3 protein. The sample has under 400,000 distinct CDR3 sequences, around 12% seen once; the top ten hold about 3%. The sequences come from CD4+ T cells sorted from PBMCs, collected 15 days after the yellow fever booster vaccination. These receptors were collected from a young man who received the YFV17D yellow fever vaccine.

There are a few counts of this clonotype. The chain recombines TRBV7-6 with TRBJ2-1, with a tentative D call TRBD2 (5 bases). Deletions cut 4 bases from V and 0 bases from J, with 13 bases between. The CDR3 totals 16 residues. The germline V gene has CDR1 SGHVS and CDR2 FNYEAQ. Here the CDR3 reads CASSSPFRDSYNEQFF. In nucleotides, the CDR3 is TGTGCCAGCAGCTCCCCATTCCGGGACTCCTACAATGAGCAGTTCTTC.

This clonotype was recorded a few times. The chain uses TRBV18 and TRBJ2-2; TRBD1 aligns across 12 bases. This CDR3 region has 15 residues. The ends lost 6 bases at V and 7 bases at J; junction bases unmatched: 6. The V gene's germline CDR1 is KGHSH and CDR2 LQKENI. CDR3 coding DNA: TGTGCCAGCTCCGTGGGACAGGGGGCCTTCGGGGAGCTGTTTTTT. Residues: CASSVGQGAFGELFF.

The chain has TRBV3-1 and TRBJ1-6; TRBD1 matches at 8 bases. This CDR3 is built from 17 residues. With V trimmed by 4 bases and J by 10 bases, 15 bases remained unmatched. Germline V gene sequence: CDR1 LGHDT, CDR2 YNNKEL (reference sequence). CDR3 amino acids: CASSLKGQVRGLSPLHF. The CDR3 region has the DNA TGTGCCAGCAGCCTAAAGGGACAGGTCAGGGGTTTGTCACCCCTCCACTTT.

This clonotype was found a few times. V usage is TRBV3-1 and J usage is TRBJ2-2; no clear D. V was clipped by 6 bases and J by 3 bases, with 8 bases between them. Germline CDR1 LGHDT, CDR2 YNNKEL (reference sequence). The CDR3 is made up of 13 amino acids. The CDR3 sequence is CASSRLYTGELFF. In nucleotides, the CDR3 is TGTGCCAGCAGTCGTCTCTACACCGGGGAGCTGTTTTTT. The variable domain in full, with the rest retrieved from reference TRBV3-1 and TRBJ2-2, is DTAVSQTPKYLVTQMGNDKSIKCEQNLGHDTMYWYKQDSKKFLKIMFSYNNKELIINETVPNRFSPKSPDKAHLNLHINSLELGDSAVYFCASSRLYTGELFFGEGSRLTVL.

This clonotype was seen many times. The chain carries TRBV7-6 and TRBJ1-5; perhaps TRBD1 as D (6 bases). CDR3 length: 14 residues. The germline gives CDR1 SGHVS, CDR2 FNYEAQ. Trimming took off 8 bases at V and 11 bases at J, with 22 bases between the two ends. DNA for the CDR3: TGTGCCAGCGCCCAGTGGGGGCCGGGATCAGCCCAGCATTTT. Its protein product is CASAQWGPGSAQHF.

The sample holds a few counts of this clonotype. V is TRBV5-1 and J is TRBJ2-1; TRBD2 matches 7 bases. The CDR3 consists of 16 residues. The V segment lost 0 bases and the J segment 5 bases; nucleotides outside the gene matches: 8. CDR1 is SGHRS, CDR2 YFSETQ, per germline. CDR3 nucleotide sequence: TGCGCCAGCAGCTTGGCCAGCGGGGTCTACGACAATGAGCAGTTCTTC. Its translation: CASSLASGVYDNEQFF.

The sample holds many counts of this clonotype. CDR3 region: CASTSVLGATDTQYF. The CDR3 region has the DNA TGTGCCAGCACCTCAGTCCTAGGCGCCACAGATACGCAGTATTTT. The chain is built from TRBV12-3 or TRBV12-4 and TRBJ2-3, with D hard to call. The V and J ends lost 7 bases and 2 bases respectively, with 16 bases between them. This CDR3 spans 15 amino acids.

The sample holds many counts of this clonotype. The chain is built from TRBV7-3 and TRBJ2-2, with a tentative D call TRBD2 (6 bases). The CDR3 spans 14 residues. Per the germline V gene, CDR1 is SGHTA and CDR2 is FQGTGA. The V and J ends lost 5 bases and 4 bases respectively, with 11 bases between them. In DNA form, the CDR3 reads TGTGCCAGCAGCCCCCCCGGGAGCACCGGGGAGCTGTTTTTT. It translates to CASSPPGSTGELFF.

The rearrangement links TRBV27 to TRBJ2-5; 13 bases are a match to TRBD2. This CDR3 has 15 amino acids. The V and J ends lost 6 bases and 6 bases, in that order; junction bases with no gene match: 7. The germline V gene encodes CDR1 MNHEY and CDR2 SMNVEV (reference sequence). Here the CDR3 reads CASSTTSGGAQTQYF. The CDR3 DNA reads as TGTGCCAGCAGCACCACTAGCGGGGGGGCCCAGACCCAGTACTTC.

V and J are TRBV7-9 and TRBJ2-7; 7 bases line up with TRBD1. The CDR3 runs to 14 residues. Germline V gene sequence: CDR1 SEHNR, CDR2 FQNEAQ (reference sequence). V lost 6 bases to trimming and J lost 7 bases; unmatched junction nucleotides: 12. The CDR3 here is CASSSGTERTEQYF. DNA of the CDR3: TGTGCCAGCAGTTCCGGGACAGAAAGAACGGAGCAGTACTTC.

This clonotype was seen more than once but under ten times. The rearrangement links TRBV6-2 or TRBV6-3 to TRBJ2-1; 14 bases line up with TRBD2. CDR1 and CDR2 (germline): MNHEY, SVGEGT. V was clipped by 6 bases and J by 7 bases; unmatched bases: 2. The CDR3 totals 14 residues. Here the CDR3 DNA reads TGTGCCAGCAGGACTAGCGGGGGGGCGAATGAGCAGTTCTTC. Residues: CASRTSGGANEQFF.

The rearrangement joins TRBV4-2 to TRBJ2-3; D ambiguous. Deletions cut 3 bases from V and 7 bases from J, with 11 bases between. The CDR3 runs to 13 residues. The germline gives CDR1 LGHNA, CDR2 YNFKEQ. In DNA, the CDR3 is TGTGCCAGCAGCCACGCTCTAGAAAATACGCAGTATTTT. Protein product: CASSHALENTQYF.

In this sample, this clonotype turned up a few times. V and J are TRBV5-1 and TRBJ2-5; maybe TRBD2 (6 bases). Trimming left V 6 bases short and J 4 bases short, with 16 bases between. The germline V gene encodes CDR1 SGHRS and CDR2 YFSETQ. The CDR3 has 14 residues. The CDR3 is CASTAGSRGETQYF. The CDR3 nucleotides are TGCGCCAGCACGGCCGGGAGTCGGGGAGAGACCCAGTACTTC.

J is TRBJ2-1 and V is TRBV15; D not certain. The ends were cut back, 3 bases at V and 0 bases at J, with 9 bases in the middle. The CDR3 runs 15 residues. Per the germline V gene, CDR1 is LNHNV and CDR2 is YYDKDF (reference sequence). CDR3 protein: CATSSRPDSYNEQFF. In DNA form, the CDR3 reads TGTGCCACCAGCAGCAGACCGGACTCCTACAATGAGCAGTTCTTC.

V usage is TRBV20-1 and J usage is TRBJ2-1, with 7 bases identical to TRBD2. The CDR3 runs to 12 residues. V was pared by 3 bases and J by 7 bases, with 3 bases of the junction left unmatched. Per the germline V gene, CDR1 is DFQATT and CDR2 is SNEGSKA (reference sequence). The CDR3 is CSARGSGNEQFF. In DNA form, the CDR3 reads TGCAGTGCTAGGGGTAGCGGGAATGAGCAGTTCTTC.

This clonotype was counted a few times. The chain couples TRBV28 to TRBJ2-3; D could derive from TRBD1 or TRBD2 (5 bases each). Germline V CDR1 and CDR2: MDHEN, SYDVKM. CDR3 size: 12 residues. Trimming removed 2 bases from V and 7 bases from J, with 7 bases in between. The CDR3 region is CASSLGGYTQYF. The CDR3 DNA reads as TGTGCCAGCAGTTTAGGGGGTTATACGCAGTATTTT.

This clonotype was observed at least ten times. This chain connects TRBV11-2 to TRBJ2-1; 10 bases agree with TRBD1. The CDR3 is 14 amino acids. CDR1 is SGHAT and CDR2 is FQNNGV in the germline V gene. Unmatched junction bases numbered 8, after V lost 6 bases and J lost 9 bases. The CDR3 DNA sequence: TGTGCCAGCAGAGAACCGGGACAGGGGTTTGAGCAGTTCTTC. Translation gives CASREPGQGFEQFF.

This clonotype has a handful of counts. The rearrangement links TRBV9 to TRBJ1-1; D remains unclear. CDR1 is SGDLS and CDR2 is YYNGEE in the germline V gene. Trimming took 4 bases from V and 5 from J, leaving 12 bases between them. The CDR3 runs to 13 residues. CDR3 residues: CASSFWRDTEAFF. The CDR3 bases are TGTGCCAGCAGCTTTTGGAGGGATACTGAAGCTTTCTTT.

In this sample, this clonotype turned up a few times. The chain is built from TRBV9 and TRBJ2-3, with 9 positions matching TRBD2. The CDR3 sequence is 19 residues long. CDR1 is SGDLS and CDR2 is YYNGEE in the germline V gene. V lost 0 bases and J lost 0; bases outside the gene matches: 11. Here the CDR3 reads CASSVGGGASWTSTDTQYF. The CDR3 nucleotides are TGTGCCAGCAGCGTAGGCGGGGGGGCCTCGTGGACTAGCACAGATACGCAGTATTTT.

This CDR3 is CASSVEGAGRRTEAFF. CDR3 DNA sequence: TGTGCCAGCAGCGTAGAAGGGGCGGGGAGACGTACTGAAGCTTTCTTT. The chain is built from TRBV9 and TRBJ1-1; D possibly corresponds to TRBD1 (5 bases). The CDR3 consists of 16 residues. Trimming cost V 0 bases and J 5 bases, with 17 bases left between them. The germline V gene has CDR1 SGDLS and CDR2 YYNGEE.

This clonotype appeared many times. In DNA, the CDR3 is TGTGCCATCAGTACACATTTCCGTGGGACAGCAGGCCCCAATGAGCAGTTCTTC. Translation: CAISTHFRGTAGPNEQFF. The genes are TRBV10-3 and TRBJ2-1; the match to TRBD1 covers 7 bases. The CDR3 is 18 amino acids. Per germline, CDR1 ENHRY and CDR2 SYGVKD. V dropped 5 bases and J dropped 6; count of bases not matched to a gene: 19.

J is TRBJ2-1 and V is TRBV12-3 or TRBV12-4; TRBD1 is a possible D gene (6 bases). V shed 3 bases and J shed 8 bases, with 11 bases lying between them. The CDR3 length is 13 residues. The CDR3 coding sequence is TGTGCCAGCAGTTTTGGCAGGGGTGATGAGCAGTTCTTC. It specifies CASSFGRGDEQFF.

The V gene is TRBV11-2, the J gene TRBJ2-1; 11 bases align to TRBD1. The germline V gene has CDR1 SGHAT and CDR2 FQNNGV. This CDR3 contains 14 residues. The V gene end was trimmed by 5 bases and the J gene end by 8 bases; junction bases not matched to a gene: 5. The CDR3 region is CASSPRTGGDEQFF. The DNA for the CDR3 is TGTGCCAGCAGCCCACGGACAGGGGGCGATGAGCAGTTCTTC.

The chain combines TRBV28 with TRBJ1-2, with TRBD1 identical over 11 bases. This CDR3 is 16 amino acids long. Germline V gives CDR1 MDHEN, CDR2 SYDVKM. After removal of 10 bases from V and 2 bases from J, the junction contained 12 bases not matched to a gene. CDR3 in DNA: TGTGCCACCCGGGTCCCGGGGACAGGGGGGAACTATGGCTACACCTTC. Its translation is CATRVPGTGGNYGYTF.

This clonotype was seen many times. This chain joins TRBV5-1 and TRBJ2-3, with 7 bases lining up with TRBD1. Germline-derived CDR1 and CDR2 are SGHRS and YFSETQ. The CDR3 spans 15 residues. V lost 0 bases, J lost 3 bases, and 4 bases stayed unmatched. The CDR3 DNA is TGCGCCAGCAGCTTGGGACAGGGTGAGACAGATACGCAGTATTTT. Translated, it gives CASSLGQGETDTQYF.

The table lists this clonotype with a few counts. The rearrangement uses TRBV12-3 or TRBV12-4 and TRBJ2-5, with D tentatively TRBD2 (6 bases). Trimming shortened V by 6 bases and J by 5 bases, and 13 bases separated the two germline ends. The CDR3 covers 13 residues. The chain's CDR3 is CASRFEAGETQYF. CDR3 nucleotides: TGTGCCAGCAGATTTGAGGCGGGGGAGACCCAGTACTTC.

This chain joins TRBV20-1 and TRBJ2-1; D is undetermined. V was pared by 5 bases and J by 3 bases, with 17 bases between. The CDR3 has 15 residues. Germline values: CDR1 DFQATT, CDR2 SNEGSKA (reference sequence). CDR3 in DNA: TGCAGTGCTCCCGTAGCCGGGTTGTTCTACAATGAGCAGTTCTTC. Residues: CSAPVAGLFYNEQFF.

The sample holds many counts of this clonotype. The chain employs TRBV10-3 and TRBJ2-1; 8 bases match TRBD1. From germline, CDR1 is ENHRY and CDR2 SYGVKD. The CDR3 runs 13 residues. The trim removed 7 bases at V and 8 bases at J, leaving 7 bases unmatched. The CDR3 region is CAITETGDHEQFF. In DNA form, the CDR3 reads TGTGCCATCACGGAGACAGGGGATCATGAGCAGTTCTTC.

The chain couples TRBV20-1 to TRBJ2-3; 12 bases fit TRBD2. The CDR3 is made up of 21 amino acids. V lost 1 base to trimming and J lost 0 bases; unmatched junction nucleotides: 17. CDR1 and CDR2 from the germline V gene are DFQATT and SNEGSKA (reference sequence). The CDR3 spells CSARALSTRTSGATSTDTQYF. The CDR3 nucleotides read TGCAGTGCTAGAGCCTTATCGACCCGGACTAGCGGGGCGACTAGCACAGATACGCAGTATTTT.

The V call is TRBV10-3, the J call TRBJ2-7; D ambiguous. CDR3 length: 11 residues. The V end was cut by 11 bases, the J end by 5 bases, with 13 bases between. Germline V gene sequence: CDR1 ENHRY, CDR2 SYGVKD. CDR3 nucleotides: TGTGCCGTAAGGGAAGGCAACGAGCAGTACGTC. The encoded protein is CAVREGNEQYV.